These 26 T cell receptor beta chains were sequenced from one sample in a study of CD8+CD57+ T cells in acquired aplastic anemia. Profiling that covered TCR beta VDJ and CDR3 relied on genomic DNA as its template. TCRdb recomputed calls from the reads with MiXCR, one row per CDR3 protein. The sample lists tens of thousands of distinct CDR3 sequences; approximately 46% were seen once. The sample comprised sorted CD4+, CD8+, or CD8+CD57+ T cells (not recorded which) from PBMCs. The origin of the receptors is a human donor in good health, serving as a control.

This clonotype came up a few times. The chain carries TRBV13 and TRBJ1-1, with TRBD1 matching 8 bases. With 5 bases clipped from V and 3 bases from J, the junction kept 14 bases outside the gene matches. Germline CDR1 is PRHDT and CDR2 is FYEKMQ (reference sequence). CDR3 length equals 17 residues. In DNA, the CDR3 is TGTGCCAGCAGCCCCCGGGGGCAGGGGGCTTGGGACACTGAAGCTTTCTTT. This codes for CASSPRGQGAWDTEAFF.

The chain has TRBV30 and TRBJ1-6, with D tentatively TRBD1 (5 bases). V was trimmed by 8 bases and J by 2 bases, leaving 10 bases between them. CDR3 size: 13 residues. Germline CDR1 and CDR2: GTSNPN and SVGIG (reference sequence). CDR3 nucleotides: TGTGCCGGAGGGGACCCCTATAATTCACCCCTCCACTTT. Its translation is CAGGDPYNSPLHF.

This clonotype was detected once. V is TRBV9 and J is TRBJ2-1, with TRBD2 matching over 7 bases. With 0 bases clipped from V and 5 bases from J, the junction kept 5 bases outside the gene matches. Germline CDR1 reads SGDLS; CDR2 reads YYNGEE. This CDR3 comprises 15 residues. This CDR3 reads CASSVAGTNNNEQFF. The DNA of the CDR3 is TGTGCCAGCAGCGTAGCGGGGACTAACAACAATGAGCAGTTCTTC.

This sequence joins TRBV2 and TRBJ2-7, with unresolved D. V lost 8 bases to trimming and J lost 6 bases, with 14 bases between them. The germline V gene has CDR1 SNHLY and CDR2 FYNNEI. This CDR3 is built from 12 residues. The CDR3 sequence: CASSPSGGEQYF. The CDR3 coding sequence is TGTGCCAGCTCCCCGAGTGGCGGCGAGCAGTACTTC.

This clonotype was detected once. The J gene is TRBJ1-6, the V gene TRBV10-1, with 8 nucleotides matching TRBD1. The CDR3 has 13 residues. V trimming: 2 bases; J trimming: 9 bases; junction bases outside the gene matches: 0. Germline V gene sequence: CDR1 WNHNN, CDR2 SYGVQD (reference sequence). The CDR3 DNA follows: TGCGCCAGCAGTGAGGACAGGGGTTCACCCCTCCACTTT. It translates to CASSEDRGSPLHF.

Here the CDR3 DNA reads TGTGCCAGCAGTGTAGCCGGGAGGACGAATCAGCCCCAGCATTTT. It is translated as CASSVAGRTNQPQHF. This chain uses TRBV2 with TRBJ1-5; D gene uncertain. This CDR3 is 15 amino acids long. V was clipped by 4 bases and J by 4 bases, with 14 bases between them. The germline V gene encodes CDR1 SNHLY and CDR2 FYNNEI.

The V call is TRBV27, the J call TRBJ1-1; TRBD1 aligns across 9 bases. Germline-derived CDR1 and CDR2 are MNHEY and SMNVEV (reference sequence). This CDR3 spans 15 amino acids. V shed 8 bases, J shed 2 bases, and the junction held 9 bases outside the gene matches. The CDR3, as DNA: TGTGCCAGCTGGGAGGAACAGGGGGCCAACACTGAAGCTTTCTTT. Its protein product is CASWEEQGANTEAFF.

This clonotype was counted a few times. The J gene is TRBJ2-1, the V gene TRBV29-1; 9 nucleotides match TRBD2. The trim removed 7 bases at V and 2 bases at J, leaving 6 bases unmatched. The germline V gene encodes CDR1 SQVTM and CDR2 ANQGSEA. The CDR3 loop spans 14 amino acids. Written as DNA, the CDR3 is TGCAGCGCCGGACTAGCGAGGACCTACAATGAGCAGTTCTTC. It specifies CSAGLARTYNEQFF.

Of note for this clonotype: As the CDR3 is not closed by the conserved phenylalanine or tryptophan, this likely results from a read error. The DNA is left out, because the CDR3 cannot be placed on it with certainty; the CDR3 is given as TCRdb lists it. The chain has TRBV24-1 and TRBJ2-7; the DNA was not compared with TRBD2, the D call given in the table. With termini counted, the CDR3 has 10 amino acids. Germline assignment: CDR1 KGHDR and CDR2 SFDVKD. CDR3 protein: CATSDLSLAG.

A word on this clonotype: A single base separates this from a much larger clone, so it may be a read error. The chain employs TRBV25-1 and TRBJ2-1; perhaps D is TRBD1 or TRBD2 (5 bases each). In germline, CDR1 is MGHDK, CDR2 SYGVNS. The CDR3 has 13 residues. CDR3 bases: TGTGCCAGCAGTGATGGCCGGGGCAATGAGCGGTTCTTC. The encoded protein is CASSDGRGNERFF.

This clonotype was detected only a few times. The J gene is TRBJ1-2, the V gene TRBV9, with TRBD1 as a possible D gene (5 bases). The V end lost 4 bases, the J end lost 2 bases, and 15 bases lay between the germline ends. The CDR3 totals 15 residues. Germline loops: CDR1 SGDLS, CDR2 YYNGEE. The DNA for the CDR3 is TGTGCCAGCAGCTCGGGGGGTGGGGGGAACTATGGCTACACCTTC. This sequence encodes CASSSGGGGNYGYTF.

The table lists this clonotype with a few counts. The V call is TRBV6-1, the J call TRBJ1-6; D might be TRBD1 (6 bases). The CDR3 runs 12 residues. V was trimmed by 6 bases and J by 12 bases, leaving 12 bases between them. Germline loops: CDR1 MNHNS, CDR2 SASEGT. The CDR3 loop is CASSPDRRPLHF. CDR3 DNA: TGTGCCAGCAGCCCTGACAGGCGACCCCTCCACTTT.

Many counts were recorded for this clonotype. The chain carries TRBV4-1 and TRBJ2-3, with unresolved D. This CDR3 is built from 16 residues. Germline V gene data show CDR1 as MGHRA and CDR2 as YSYEKL. V lost 1 base, J lost 0 bases, and 11 bases lay in between. DNA of the CDR3: TGCGCCAGCAGCCAAGTTCCGGGCTCTAGCACAGATACGCAGTATTTT. Translating gives CASSQVPGSSTDTQYF.

This clonotype appeared many times. The gene calls are TRBV9 and TRBJ2-5; the D gene is possibly TRBD2 (6 bases). The CDR3 is made up of 14 amino acids. Trimming removed 0 bases at V and 6 bases at J, with 12 bases between. From germline, CDR1 is SGDLS and CDR2 YYNGEE. The CDR3 DNA reads as TGTGCCAGCAGCGTAGGGGGGGACGTACAGACCCAGTACTTC. This codes for CASSVGGDVQTQYF.

The rearrangement joins TRBV29-1 to TRBJ1-2; possibly TRBD1 for D (6 bases). Per germline, CDR1 SQVTM and CDR2 ANQGSEA. The V and J ends lost 7 bases and 3 bases respectively, with 9 bases between them. The CDR3 covers 11 residues. The CDR3 DNA follows: TGCAGCGCCGAGGGGGACTATGGCTACACCTTC. It encodes CSAEGDYGYTF.

In its sample, this clonotype was seen many times. The chain combines TRBV14 with TRBJ2-7; D is uncertain. The germline V gene encodes CDR1 SGHDN and CDR2 FVKESK. CDR3 length: 12 amino acids. Trimming pared 0 bases from V and 7 bases from J, leaving 7 bases between. CDR3 nucleotides: TGTGCCAGCAGCCAAGACACTGGGGAGCAGTACTTC. Encoded protein: CASSQDTGEQYF.

This clonotype was counted only a few times. This sequence joins TRBV5-4 and TRBJ1-4; tentative D call: TRBD1 (6 bases). Germline CDR1 is SGHNT and CDR2 is YYREEE (reference sequence). This CDR3 has 14 amino acids. Trimming removed 4 bases from V and 8 bases from J, with 15 bases in between. The DNA for the CDR3 is TGTGCCAGCAGCACGTGGGGGCAAGGCGAAAAACTGTTTTTT. It yields the protein CASSTWGQGEKLFF.

This clonotype appeared many times. The chain combines TRBV6-1 with TRBJ1-1; D uncertain. V gave up 7 bases and J gave up 8 bases, with 11 bases separating them. Germline loops: CDR1 MNHNS, CDR2 SASEGT. This CDR3 is 11 amino acids long. The CDR3 spells CASTPGREAFF. The CDR3 bases are TGTGCCAGCACTCCCGGACGGGAAGCTTTCTTT.

CDR3 sequence reads: CASSTGLASTDTQYF. Written as DNA, the CDR3 is TGTGCCAGTAGTACTGGACTAGCGAGCACAGATACGCAGTATTTT. The chain is built from TRBV19 and TRBJ2-3; TRBD2 matches at 9 bases. Unmatched junction bases numbered 2, after V lost 4 bases and J lost 0 bases. Germline V gene data show CDR1 as LNHDA and CDR2 as SQIVND (reference sequence). The CDR3 is 15 residues long. Supplemented by reference TRBV19 and TRBJ2-3, the full variable domain reads DGGITQSPKYLFRKEGQNVTLSCEQNLNHDAMYWYRQDPGQGLRLIYYSQIVNDFQKGDIAEGYSVSREKKESFPLTVTSAQKNPTAFYLCASSTGLASTDTQYFGPGTRLTVL.

Many counts were recorded for this clonotype. V gene TRBV7-2 combines with J gene TRBJ1-5; no clear D. CDR1 SGHTA and CDR2 FQGNSA come from the germline V gene. With 1 base removed from V and 7 bases from J, the gap between germline ends came to 8 bases. This CDR3 is 13 amino acids long. This CDR3 reads CASSLEGRQPQHF. DNA for the CDR3: TGTGCCAGCAGCTTAGAGGGTCGACAGCCCCAGCATTTT.

This clonotype was counted only a few times. A read error may account for a junction end that differs from germline. The V call is TRBV10-1, the J call TRBJ2-2; 8 bases map to TRBD2. Germline-derived CDR1 and CDR2 are WNHNN and SYGVQD (reference sequence). The CDR3 extends over 17 amino acids. CDR3 region: CASSYSSGGAIAGELFF. Here the CDR3 DNA reads TGTGCCAGCAGTTACTCCTCGGGAGGGGCGATTGCCGGGGAGCTGTTTTTT.

The chain couples TRBV15 to TRBJ1-3; D call uncertain. The CDR3 covers 11 residues. V lost 11 bases and J 1 base, leaving 6 bases between the germline ends. Per the germline V gene, CDR1 is LNHNV and CDR2 is YYDKDF (reference sequence). CDR3 coding DNA: TGTGCCTCGGGTTCTGGAAACACCATATATTTT. Amino acids: CASGSGNTIYF.

This clonotype turned up a few times. This rearrangement joins TRBV25-1 to TRBJ2-3; D is unresolved. Looked up from germline, CDR1 is MGHDK and CDR2 is SYGVNS. Trimming shortened V by 3 bases and J by 3 bases, and 7 bases separated the two germline ends. The CDR3 sequence is 13 residues long. The CDR3 protein is CASSEVRTDTQYF. DNA for the CDR3: TGTGCCAGCAGTGAGGTGAGGACAGATACGCAGTATTTT.

Worth noting for this clonotype: With a much larger clone just one base away, this may be a read error. This rearrangement joins TRBV10-3 to TRBJ1-5; D not certain. Germline values: CDR1 ENHRY, CDR2 SYGVKD. The length of the CDR3 is 14 residues. V lost 6 bases and J lost 4, with 13 bases in between. This CDR3 is CAIRRKVENQPQHF. CDR3 sequence (DNA): TGTGCCATCAGGCGTAAAGTGGAGAATCAGCCCCAGCATTTT.

The CDR3 bases are TGTGCCAGCAGCTTAGAGGAGGCCGAGCAGTACTTC. Amino acids: CASSLEEAEQYF. The chain is built from TRBV25-1 and TRBJ2-7; TRBD2 is a possible D gene (5 bases). CDR1 MGHDK and CDR2 SYGVNS come from the germline V gene. The V and J ends lost 6 bases and 6 bases respectively, with 12 bases between them. The CDR3 is 12 amino acids.

This clonotype was counted only a few times. The genes are TRBV29-1 and TRBJ1-3, with TRBD1 as a possible D gene (5 bases). Looked up from germline, CDR1 is SQVTM and CDR2 is ANQGSEA. The V end lost 7 bases, the J end lost 5 bases, and 15 bases lay between the germline ends. The CDR3 is 13 residues long. The CDR3 DNA is TGCAGCGGAGACGCAGGGCAAAGAAACACCATATATTTT. It encodes CSGDAGQRNTIYF.